These T cell receptor beta chains were read from a single sample in a study of T-cell memory formation after mild COVID-19. TCRdb passed the 5' RACE reads through MiXCR, listing each CDR3 protein once. The sample lists 280,000 or so distinct CDR3 sequences; roughly 17% were seen once. The sample was PBMCs or a T cell subset sorted from them (not recorded which). The source of these receptors is a man younger than 35 who had mild COVID-19 (a few samples of this study predate the infection). Cell type and time point are not known. Both conserved end residues are part of each CDR3. D genes are given only for firm matches. Expanded clones get a size class; other rows say once, few or many, or leave the size out.

j_call: TRBJ1-3
d_call: NA
v_call: TRBV4-1
clone_size: NA
cdr3_nt: TGCGCCAGCAGCCAAGGAAGTAACAGTTATGGAAACACCATATATTTT
cdr3_aa: CASSQGSNSYGNTIYF

j_call: TRBJ1-5
d_call: NA
v_call: TRBV5-8
clone_size: few
cdr3_nt: TGTGCCAGCAGCTTGCGGGGCTATCAGCCCCAGCATTTT
cdr3_aa: CASSLRGYQPQHF

j_call: TRBJ1-1
d_call: NA
v_call: TRBV6-6
clone_size: NA
cdr3_nt: TGTGCCAGCAGCCCCCTTCAGGCGAACACTGAAGCTTTCTTT
cdr3_aa: CASSPLQANTEAFF

j_call: TRBJ2-5
d_call: TRBD2
v_call: TRBV4-2
clone_size: few
cdr3_nt: TGTGCCAGCAGCTCGACTAGCGGGGGAGGGGAGACCCAGTACTTC
cdr3_aa: CASSSTSGGGETQYF

j_call: TRBJ1-1
d_call: NA
v_call: TRBV7-6
clone_size: few
cdr3_nt: TGTGCCAGCACTTCCGGTAACACTGAAGCTTTCTTT
cdr3_aa: CASTSGNTEAFF

j_call: TRBJ2-2
d_call: NA
v_call: TRBV7-2
clone_size: NA
cdr3_nt: TGTGCCAGCACCCCATCGGGGGACACCGGGGAGCTGTTTTTT
cdr3_aa: CASTPSGDTGELFF

j_call: TRBJ2-3
d_call: TRBD2
v_call: TRBV5-1
clone_size: many
cdr3_nt: TGCGCCAGCAGCCTATCACTAGCGGGGGGGAGCACAGATACGCAGTATTTT
cdr3_aa: CASSLSLAGGSTDTQYF

j_call: TRBJ2-5
d_call: NA
v_call: TRBV5-1
clone_size: NA
cdr3_nt: TGCGCCAGCAGCTTGTTACCAGGCGGCGAGACCCAGTACTTC
cdr3_aa: CASSLLPGGETQYF

j_call: TRBJ1-1
d_call: TRBD1
v_call: TRBV2
clone_size: few
cdr3_nt: TGTGCCAGCGGGACAGGGAACACTGAAGCTTTCTTT
cdr3_aa: CASGTGNTEAFF

j_call: TRBJ2-5
d_call: TRBD2
v_call: TRBV6-2/TRBV6-3
clone_size: few
cdr3_nt: TGTGCCAGCTCACCGGGAGGGAGGCCGACCCAGTACTTC
cdr3_aa: CASSPGGRPTQYF

j_call: TRBJ2-3
d_call: TRBD2
v_call: TRBV9
clone_size: few
cdr3_nt: TGTGCCAGCAGCGTAGCCCCCGGGGGGGCTTCAGATACGCAGTATTTT
cdr3_aa: CASSVAPGGASDTQYF

j_call: TRBJ2-3
d_call: NA
v_call: TRBV28
clone_size: many
cdr3_nt: TGTGCCAGCAGTCCGCCCGGGCCAGATACGCAGTATTTT
cdr3_aa: CASSPPGPDTQYF

j_call: TRBJ2-5
d_call: TRBD1
v_call: TRBV7-9
clone_size: NA
cdr3_nt: TGTGCCAGCAGCCGAAACGGACAGGGTGAGACCCAGTACTTC
cdr3_aa: CASSRNGQGETQYF

j_call: TRBJ2-3
d_call: NA
v_call: TRBV7-2
clone_size: NA
cdr3_nt: TGTGCCAGCAGCTTCAGACCAGGAGCTAGCACAGATACGCAGTATTTT
cdr3_aa: CASSFRPGASTDTQYF

j_call: TRBJ1-5
d_call: NA
v_call: TRBV30
clone_size: few
cdr3_nt: TGTGCCTGGAGTCCGGGGGCGCGTAATCAGCCCCAGCATTTT
cdr3_aa: CAWSPGARNQPQHF

j_call: TRBJ2-1
d_call: NA
v_call: TRBV29-1
clone_size: NA
cdr3_nt: TGCAGCGTGGGGGGGGGCTTAAGCTCCTACAATGAGCAGTTCTTC
cdr3_aa: CSVGGGLSSYNEQFF

j_call: TRBJ1-6
d_call: NA
v_call: TRBV12-3/TRBV12-4
clone_size: few
cdr3_nt: TGTGCCAGCAGCATAGGGGGGTATAATTCACCCCTCCACTTT
cdr3_aa: CASSIGGYNSPLHF

j_call: TRBJ2-7
d_call: NA
v_call: TRBV4-3
clone_size: NA
cdr3_nt: TGCGCCAGCAAAAAAAATGGAGCGGGTAACTACGAGCAGTACTTC
cdr3_aa: CASKKNGAGNYEQYF

j_call: TRBJ1-1
d_call: NA
v_call: TRBV5-6
clone_size: few
cdr3_nt: TGTGCCAGCAGCACTATAACAGGGTGGACTGAAGCTTTCTTT
cdr3_aa: CASSTITGWTEAFF

j_call: TRBJ1-4
d_call: TRBD1
v_call: TRBV6-2/TRBV6-3
clone_size: NA
cdr3_nt: TGTGCCAGCACCGACAGGGATGAACTGTTTTTT
cdr3_aa: CASTDRDELFF